This T cell receptor (beta chain) appears in the sequencing data of a study of shared clonotypes between healthy human individuals. Trimming removed 6 bases at V and 8 bases at J, with 14 bases between. Germline assignment: CDR1 SGHVS and CDR2 FQNEAQ. The CDR3 length is 13 residues. Generated by immunoSEQ multiplex PCR, the TCRdb table keeps only in-frame clones and is missing some. The sample lists 650,000 to 800,000 clones, about two thirds occurring once. This TCR derives from a woman aged 25-40 years in good health. The chain carries TRBV7-8 and TRBJ2-1; no definite D call. Specimen: memory CD4+ T cells sorted from blood. The subset here: CD45RA-negative fraction. CDR3 in amino acids: CASRYRQSDEQFF. The CDR3 nucleotides read TGTGCCAGCAGGTACCGGCAGTCGGATGAGCAGTTCTTC.